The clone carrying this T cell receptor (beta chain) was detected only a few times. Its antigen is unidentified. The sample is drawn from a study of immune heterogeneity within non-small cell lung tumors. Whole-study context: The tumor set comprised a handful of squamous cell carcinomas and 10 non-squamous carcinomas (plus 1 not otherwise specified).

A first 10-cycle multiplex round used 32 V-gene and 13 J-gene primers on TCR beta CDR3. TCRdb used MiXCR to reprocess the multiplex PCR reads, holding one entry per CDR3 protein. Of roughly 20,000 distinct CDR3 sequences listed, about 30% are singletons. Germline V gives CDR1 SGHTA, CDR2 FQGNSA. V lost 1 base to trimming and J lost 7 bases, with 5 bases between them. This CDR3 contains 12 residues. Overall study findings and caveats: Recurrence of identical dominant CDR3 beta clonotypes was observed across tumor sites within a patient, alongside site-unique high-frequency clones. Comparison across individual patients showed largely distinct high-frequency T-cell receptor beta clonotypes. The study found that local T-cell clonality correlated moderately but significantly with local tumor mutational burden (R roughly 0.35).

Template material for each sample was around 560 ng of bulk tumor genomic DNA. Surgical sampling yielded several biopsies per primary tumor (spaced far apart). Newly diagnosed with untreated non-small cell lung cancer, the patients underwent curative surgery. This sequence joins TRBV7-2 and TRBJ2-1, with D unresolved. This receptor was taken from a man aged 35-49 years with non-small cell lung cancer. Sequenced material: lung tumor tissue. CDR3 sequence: CASSLVGNEQFF. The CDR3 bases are TGTGCCAGCAGCTTAGTTGGGAATGAGCAGTTCTTC.